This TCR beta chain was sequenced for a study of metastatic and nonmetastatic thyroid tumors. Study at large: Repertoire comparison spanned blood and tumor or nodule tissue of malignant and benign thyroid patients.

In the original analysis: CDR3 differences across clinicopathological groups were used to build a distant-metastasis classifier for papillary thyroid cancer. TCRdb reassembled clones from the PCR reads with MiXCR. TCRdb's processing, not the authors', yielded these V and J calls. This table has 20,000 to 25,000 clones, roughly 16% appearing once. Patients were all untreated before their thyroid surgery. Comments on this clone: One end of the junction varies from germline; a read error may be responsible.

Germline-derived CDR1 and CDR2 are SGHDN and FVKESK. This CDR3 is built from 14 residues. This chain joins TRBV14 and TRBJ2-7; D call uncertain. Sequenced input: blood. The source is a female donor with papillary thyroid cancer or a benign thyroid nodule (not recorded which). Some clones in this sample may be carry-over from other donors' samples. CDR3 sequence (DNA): TGTGCCAGCAGCCAACTTACCCGCCCCTACGAGCGGTACTTC. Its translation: CASSQLTRPYERYF.